The subject of this entry is one T cell receptor beta chain. Source study methods: Amplified reference gene primers provided the basis for estimating nucleated cell counts. Some clones are missing from TCRdb's copy, which holds only in-frame ones; the method was immunoSEQ multiplex PCR. Clone size and the V and J calls come from that table; the DNA yielded D and trimming. The sample lists under 300,000 clones, around four fifths seen once, with 5% to 8% in the top ten. These data come from a study of blood T cell repertoires in COVID-19. Study information: Specimens from acute and convalescent COVID-19 originated in the United States, Italy and Spain. PBMCs, B-cell-depleted T cells, or T cells were the source of the cDNA or gDNA that made up the material.

V gave up 1 base and J gave up 3 bases, with 6 bases separating them. CDR1 and CDR2 from the germline V gene are SEHNR and FQNEAQ (reference sequence). CDR3 size: 13 residues. Input material: peripheral blood. This sequence joins TRBV7-9 and TRBJ1-2, with D perhaps TRBD1 (5 bases). This receptor was obtained from a woman aged 55-75 years with active or convalescent COVID-19. The CDR3 nucleotides are TGTGCCAGCAGCTTAGGCAGGGACTATGGCTACACCTTC. Its translation is CASSLGRDYGYTF.